Presented here are 10 T cell receptor beta chains from one specimen sequenced in a study of blood T cells in healthy people across ages. The use of a sample-barcoded 5' primer and a J-beta primer mix characterized a second PCR of roughly 7 to 12 cycles. TCRdb called the 5' RACE reads again in MiXCR, with one record for every CDR3 protein. This sample has roughly 2 million distinct CDR3 sequences, with around half found just once. The sample consisted of blood. These receptors all stem from a woman in her thirties or forties in good health.

The rearrangement uses TRBV20-1 and TRBJ2-5; the D gene could be TRBD1 or TRBD2 (5 bases each). The CDR3 length is 16 residues. The germline V gene encodes CDR1 DFQATT and CDR2 SNEGSKA (reference sequence). The ends were cut back, 4 bases at V and 5 bases at J, with 23 bases in the middle. The CDR3 sequence is CSAIVTGALRRETQYF. The CDR3 bases are TGCAGTGCTATAGTCACAGGAGCACTTCGGAGGGAGACCCAGTACTTC.

The chain combines TRBV25-1 with TRBJ1-2; the D gene is possibly TRBD1 (5 bases). V was clipped by 3 bases and J by 0 bases, with 8 bases between them. The germline V gene encodes CDR1 MGHDK and CDR2 SYGVNS. The length of the CDR3 is 14 residues. For the CDR3, the DNA is TGTGCCAGCAGTGACTGGGGGACTAACTATGGCTACACCTTC. Amino acid sequence: CASSDWGTNYGYTF.

Notes on this clonotype: Being one base from a much bigger clone, this may be a read error. The chain combines TRBV28 with TRBJ2-1, with no clear D. The J call is uncertain, as TRBJ2-7 better fits the DNA end. The CDR3 consists of 13 residues. CDR1 MDHEN and CDR2 SYDVKM come from the germline V gene. CDR3 amino acids: CASSLSGYNEQYF. CDR3 coding DNA: TGTGCCAGCAGTTTATCCGGGTACAATGAGCAGTACTTC.

The chain is built from TRBV6-5 and TRBJ2-1; D not certain. Deletions cut 2 bases from V and 10 bases from J, with 18 bases between. The CDR3 consists of 15 residues. The V gene's germline CDR1 is MNHEY and CDR2 SVGAGI. The chain's CDR3 is CASSYGVEIQLEQFF. The DNA of the CDR3 is TGTGCCAGCAGTTACGGTGTGGAGATACAATTGGAGCAGTTCTTC.

The rearrangement uses TRBV6-1 and TRBJ1-1, with D hard to call. The ends were cut back, 7 bases at V and 1 base at J, with 7 bases in the middle. The CDR3 extends over 12 amino acids. CDR1 is MNHNS and CDR2 is SASEGT in the germline V gene. The CDR3 nucleotides read TGTGCCAGCATTTTATGGAACACTGAAGCTTTCTTT. This translates into CASILWNTEAFF.

This chain links TRBV20-1 with TRBJ1-3, with D maybe TRBD1 (5 bases). This CDR3 contains 16 residues. Between the trimmed V and J ends, which lost 1 base and 0 bases, there was a span of 13 bases. Germline loops: CDR1 DFQATT, CDR2 SNEGSKA (reference sequence). The CDR3, as DNA: TGCAGTGCTAGAGTTCCCAACAGGCACTCTGGAAACACCATATATTTT. It translates to CSARVPNRHSGNTIYF.

The chain recombines TRBV20-1 with TRBJ2-1; perhaps D is TRBD1 or TRBD2 (6 bases each). Trimming removed 3 bases at V and 1 base at J, with 13 bases between. CDR3 length equals 15 residues. Germline values: CDR1 DFQATT, CDR2 SNEGSKA (reference sequence). The CDR3 bases are TGCAGTGCTAGCTTATTAGGGGGGTCCTACAATGAGCAGTTCTTC. Residues: CSASLLGGSYNEQFF.

The chain employs TRBV7-2 and TRBJ2-1, with D possibly being TRBD1 (6 bases). This CDR3 has 14 amino acids. Trimming pared 4 bases from V and 8 bases from J, leaving 15 bases between. Germline CDR1 reads SGHTA; CDR2 reads FQGNSA. CDR3 nucleotide sequence: TGTGCCAGCAGCTACAGCCGGGACATCCATGAGCAGTTCTTC. Translated: CASSYSRDIHEQFF.

The V and J genes are TRBV24-1 and TRBJ2-3; 7 bases match TRBD2. V gave up 10 bases and J gave up 5 bases; unmatched junction bases: 11. The CDR3 is 14 residues long. Per germline, CDR1 KGHDR and CDR2 SFDVKD. The CDR3 here is CATARAGQEDTQYF. Here the CDR3 DNA reads TGTGCCACTGCTAGAGCGGGGCAGGAAGATACGCAGTATTTT.

The chain joins TRBV5-1 to TRBJ2-5; 9 nucleotides line up with TRBD1. This CDR3 comprises 15 residues. The junction had 9 bases not matched to a gene; V was cut back by 4 bases and J by 5 bases. Germline V gene lookup returns CDR1 SGHRS and CDR2 YFSETQ. CDR3 sequence reads: CASSLRDRVIETQYF. In nucleotides, the CDR3 is TGCGCCAGCAGCCTACGGGACAGGGTCATCGAGACCCAGTACTTC.